What follows are 17 T cell receptor beta chains derived from one specimen sequenced in a study of T cell responses to AZD1222 COVID-19 vaccine. The repertoire was sequenced with immunoSEQ multiplex PCR; TCRdb's copy has only in-frame clones and lacks some. Of roughly 70,000 clones in the sample, roughly 80% were seen once. The sequencing here drew on peripheral blood, taken 28 days after the second AZD1222 dose. The receptors originated from an adult who received the AZD1222 COVID-19 vaccine.

The chain recombines TRBV11-3 with TRBJ2-3, with 8 bases lining up with TRBD1. Germline V gives CDR1 SGHNT, CDR2 YENEEA. V lost 4 bases and J lost 3; bases outside the gene matches: 6. CDR3 length equals 15 residues. The CDR3 region has the DNA TGTGCCAGCAGCTCACGACAGGGGCAAACAGATACGCAGTATTTT. The encoded protein is CASSSRQGQTDTQYF. The whole variable domain, filled in from reference TRBV11-3 and TRBJ2-3, reads EAGVVQSPRYKIIEKKQPVAFWCNPISGHNTLYWYLQNLGQGPELLIRYENEEAVDDSQLPKDRFSAERLKGVDSTLKIQPAELGDSAVYLCASSSRQGQTDTQYFGPGTRLTVL.

This chain connects TRBV5-1 to TRBJ1-1; perhaps TRBD1 as D (5 bases). The V gene's germline CDR1 is SGHRS and CDR2 YFSETQ. Trimming stripped 6 bases from V and 7 bases from J, with 16 bases between. This CDR3 comprises 13 residues. The CDR3 sequence: CASNEGYSIEAFF. CDR3 sequence (DNA): TGCGCCAGCAACGAGGGGTACAGTATTGAAGCTTTCTTT.

The chain joins TRBV7-2 to TRBJ2-2; the D call may be TRBD1 or TRBD2 (5 bases each). CDR3 size: 18 residues. V was clipped by 4 bases and J by 5 bases, with 23 bases between them. Germline-derived CDR1 and CDR2 are SGHTA and FQGNSA. CDR3 residues: CASSSLRNWDVETGELFF. CDR3 in DNA: TGTGCCAGCAGCTCCCTCAGGAATTGGGACGTAGAAACCGGGGAGCTGTTTTTT.

The chain employs TRBV6-2 or TRBV6-3 and TRBJ1-2; TRBD1 aligns across 7 bases. J was trimmed by 6 bases and V by 4 bases; bases with no gene match: 8. Germline V gives CDR1 MNHEY, CDR2 SVGEGT. The CDR3 is made up of 14 amino acids. In nucleotides, the CDR3 is TGTGCCAGCAGTTCGCCCCCGGGACAGCATGGCTACACCTTC. Its protein is CASSSPPGQHGYTF.

The chain joins TRBV2 to TRBJ1-2, with D unresolved. Trimming stripped 3 bases from V and 4 bases from J, with 18 bases between. From germline, CDR1 is SNHLY and CDR2 FYNNEI. This CDR3 is 16 amino acids long. The CDR3 is CASSDGWQATTYGYTF. Here the CDR3 DNA reads TGTGCCAGCAGTGATGGTTGGCAGGCTACGACCTATGGCTACACCTTC. The complete variable domain, with remaining parts taken from reference TRBV2 and TRBJ1-2, reads EPEVTQTPSHQVTQMGQEVILRCVPISNHLYFYWYRQILGQKVEFLVSFYNNEISEKSEIFDDQFSVERPDGSNFTLKIRSTKLEDSAMYFCASSDGWQATTYGYTFGSGTRLTVV.

This rearrangement joins TRBV19 to TRBJ2-2, with no clear D. CDR1 is LNHDA and CDR2 is SQIVND in the germline V gene (reference sequence). There are 14 residues in the CDR3. Trimming removed 2 bases from V and 1 base from J, with 5 bases in between. Written as DNA, the CDR3 is TGTGCCAGTAGTATAAGTCTGAACACCGGGGAGCTGTTTTTT. This sequence encodes CASSISLNTGELFF.

CDR3 nucleotide sequence: TGTGCCAGCAGCTTAGCCAACAGGGGCGGCACTGAAGCTTTCTTT. It translates to CASSLANRGGTEAFF. The gene calls are TRBV7-9 and TRBJ1-1, with 7 bases lining up with TRBD1. The V segment lost 0 bases and the J segment 4 bases; nucleotides outside the gene matches: 5. The CDR3 covers 15 residues. CDR1 and CDR2 from the germline V gene are SEHNR and FQNEAQ (reference sequence). Supplemented by reference TRBV7-9 and TRBJ1-1, the full variable domain reads DTGVSQNPRHKITKRGQNVTFRCDPISEHNRLYWYRQTLGQGPEFLTYFQNEAQLEKSRLLSDRFSAERPKGSFSTLEIQRTEQGDSAMYLCASSLANRGGTEAFFGQGTRLTVV.

The V and J genes are TRBV29-1 and TRBJ1-4; D might be TRBD1 (5 bases). The CDR3 is 13 amino acids. Germline CDR1 SQVTM, CDR2 ANQGSEA. The germline V and J ends were trimmed by 7 bases and 7 bases, with 16 bases remaining between them. CDR3: CSANSGGSEKLFF. In DNA, the CDR3 is TGCAGCGCCAACTCCGGGGGTAGTGAAAAACTGTTTTTT.

The table lists this clone with a few counts. The V gene is TRBV7-2, the J gene TRBJ1-2; D is uncertain. V lost 3 bases and J 2 bases, leaving 10 bases between the germline ends. Germline lookup yields CDR1 SGHTA and CDR2 FQGNSA. This CDR3 contains 14 residues. CDR3 coding DNA: TGTGCCAGCAGCTTCAGTCTATTGAACTATGGCTACACCTTC. Residues: CASSFSLLNYGYTF.

This chain uses TRBV4-2 with TRBJ2-1, with TRBD2 matching over 9 bases. Germline loops: CDR1 LGHNA, CDR2 YNFKEQ. This CDR3 has 16 residues. V gave up 5 bases and J gave up 3 bases; unmatched junction bases: 8. DNA for the CDR3: TGTGCCAGCAGCGAAAGGGGCGGGGGGGTCTACAATGAGCAGTTCTTC. Translating gives CASSERGGGVYNEQFF.

This chain links TRBV18 with TRBJ1-1; D not certain. Deletions cut 1 base from V and 0 bases from J, with 6 bases between. Germline V gene data show CDR1 as KGHSH and CDR2 as LQKENI. The CDR3 consists of 14 residues. The CDR3 loop is CASSPLSVNTEAFF. DNA of the CDR3: TGTGCCAGCTCACCACTTTCCGTGAACACTGAAGCTTTCTTT. The full variable domain, completed using reference TRBV18 and TRBJ1-1, is NAGVMQNPRHLVRRRGQEARLRCSPMKGHSHVYWYRQLPEEGLKFMVYLQKENIIDESGMPKERFSAEFPKEGPSILRIQQVVRGDSAAYFCASSPLSVNTEAFFGQGTRLTVV.

This clone was recorded a few times. The genes are TRBV11-2 and TRBJ2-3, with 9 bases aligning to TRBD2. Losses at the gene ends were 0 bases for V and 9 bases for J; bases not matched to a gene: 7. The CDR3 is 15 amino acids. Germline CDR1 reads SGHAT; CDR2 reads FQNNGV. The CDR3 spells CASSLEAGGPGTQYF. The CDR3 region has the DNA TGTGCCAGCAGCTTAGAGGCGGGGGGGCCGGGAACGCAGTATTTT.

CDR3 sequence: CASSLISDRSTDTQYF. CDR3 bases: TGTGCCAGCAGTTTAATTTCCGACAGGAGCACAGATACGCAGTATTTT. The chain employs TRBV28 and TRBJ2-3; perhaps TRBD1 as D (6 bases). The CDR3 spans 16 residues. In germline, CDR1 is MDHEN, CDR2 SYDVKM. V was shortened by 2 bases and J by 0 bases, with 12 bases between the two germline ends.

The chain employs TRBV28 and TRBJ1-5; 7 nucleotides line up with TRBD1. The germline V gene encodes CDR1 MDHEN and CDR2 SYDVKM. Losses at the gene ends were 8 bases for V and 2 bases for J; bases not matched to a gene: 6. CDR3 length: 14 amino acids. Here the CDR3 reads CASLTGSGNQPQHF. The CDR3, as DNA: TGTGCCAGCCTGACAGGGTCCGGCAATCAGCCCCAGCATTTT.

The V call is TRBV27, the J call TRBJ2-3; D remains unclear. The germline gives CDR1 MNHEY, CDR2 SMNVEV (reference sequence). Trimming removed 5 bases at V and 5 bases at J, with 14 bases between. This CDR3 region has 14 residues. Here the CDR3 reads CASSQISFGDTQYF. CDR3 DNA: TGTGCCAGCAGTCAGATATCTTTCGGAGATACGCAGTATTTT.

The chain recombines TRBV10-3 with TRBJ1-6; 7 nucleotides line up with TRBD1. The CDR3 is 14 residues long. CDR1 and CDR2 from the germline V gene are ENHRY and SYGVKD. The junction had 11 bases not matched to a gene; V was cut back by 8 bases and J by 10 bases. The CDR3 protein is CAISSTGEASPLHF. Here the CDR3 DNA reads TGTGCCATCTCTTCAACAGGGGAGGCGTCACCCCTCCACTTT.

This chain uses TRBV4-1 with TRBJ1-2; 8 bases fit TRBD1. After removal of 3 bases from V and 4 bases from J, the junction contained 10 bases not matched to a gene. Germline loops: CDR1 MGHRA, CDR2 YSYEKL. The CDR3 is 16 residues long. The DNA of the CDR3 is TGCGCCAGCAGCCAGAGACAGGGGCCTGGAATCTATGGCTACACCTTC. Translated, it gives CASSQRQGPGIYGYTF.